This entry concerns a single TCR beta chain. Antigen: not known. The germline V gene encodes CDR1 DFQATT and CDR2 SNEGSKA (reference sequence). The CDR3 totals 12 residues. One entry per CDR3 protein, called by TCRdb with MiXCR from the 5' RACE reads. The sample records about 61,000 distinct CDR3 sequences, almost 30% being singletons. Study-wide points: Tumor memory CD4+ T cell TCR gene usage clustered with blood and lymph node memory CD4+ cells and lymph node naive CD4+ cells. Greatest tumor Treg TCR overlap was with tumor naive CD4+ cells.

CD25-based Treg depletion was applied to purified naive CD4+ T cells. The chain joins TRBV20-1 to TRBJ2-3; TRBD2 matches 11 bases. This clonotype was obtained from a female donor with breast cancer. Sequences were obtained from tumor-infiltrating naive CD4+ T cells sorted from the breast tumor. This sample's subset: naive CD4+ T cells, CD4+CD45RA+CD25-. The CDR3 spells CSVGGLADTQYF. The CDR3 nucleotides read TGCAGCGTCGGGGGACTAGCGGACACGCAGTATTTT.